What follows are 17 T cell receptor beta chains derived from one specimen sequenced in a study of vaccination and CD4 T cells after COVID-19. An Oncomine TCR Beta short-read assay was used to sequence the DNA from cultured CD4+ T cells. TCRdb reprocessed the PCR reads via MiXCR and lists one record per CDR3 protein. The table has 12,000 or so distinct CDR3 sequences, roughly 21% seen once. The sample's treatment: approximately 9-day PBMC culture with coronavirus spike peptide pools or control peptides (ViraFEST assay). Antigens for these TCRs are unknown. Sequenced here: CD4+ T cells from blood, cultured in vitro, sampled before SARS-CoV-2 vaccination. Receptors originate from a human donor who received a COVID-19 vaccine.

Only a few counts were recorded for this clonotype. The chain carries TRBV10-1 and TRBJ2-3; a weak D match, TRBD2 (5 bases). The ends were cut back, 2 bases at V and 2 bases at J, with 14 bases in the middle. Germline V gene data show CDR1 as WNHNN and CDR2 as SYGVQD (reference sequence). This CDR3 is built from 16 residues. The CDR3 region is CASSEAKLVSTDTQYF. The CDR3 DNA is TGCGCCAGCAGTGAGGCAAAACTAGTTTCCACAGATACGCAGTATTTT.

This chain joins TRBV28 and TRBJ1-2; 9 positions match TRBD1. The germline V gene has CDR1 MDHEN and CDR2 SYDVKM. The length of the CDR3 is 12 residues. V lost 6 bases to trimming and J lost 5 bases; unmatched junction nucleotides: 1. The CDR3 spells CASRQGAYGYTF. The DNA of the CDR3 is TGTGCCAGCAGACAGGGGGCTTATGGCTACACCTTC.

The genes are TRBV1 and TRBJ2-4; the D segment call TRBD2 is taken from the table without a DNA check. TRBV1 is a pseudogene. CDR3 length: 18 amino acids. CDR3 bases: TGCACCAGCAGCCAGGACACTGGGACTAGCGGGGGCGTAGACATTCAGTACTTC. As protein: CTSSQDTGTSGGVDIQYF.

A few counts support this clonotype. The chain has TRBV11-2 and TRBJ1-1, with D perhaps matching TRBD1 (5 bases). The V end lost 5 bases, the J end lost 10 bases, and 17 bases lay between the germline ends. The germline gives CDR1 SGHAT, CDR2 FQNNGV. The CDR3 runs to 13 residues. The CDR3: CASSPRGGEVAFF. CDR3 nucleotides: TGTGCCAGCAGCCCCCGGGGAGGGGAAGTAGCTTTCTTT.

The chain joins TRBV20-1 to TRBJ1-1; D gene unclear. The CDR3 totals 13 residues. Germline loops: CDR1 DFQATT, CDR2 SNEGSKA (reference sequence). V was trimmed by 5 bases and J by 4 bases, leaving 14 bases between them. CDR3 sequence (DNA): TGCAGTGCTCTGGGCAGGATGGCCACTGAAGCTTTCTTT. This translates into CSALGRMATEAFF.

The table lists this clonotype with a few counts. V is TRBV12-3 or TRBV12-4 and J is TRBJ1-1; D call uncertain. The CDR3 contains 14 residues. Trimming cost V 2 bases and J 0 bases, with 7 bases left between them. CDR3 sequence reads: CASSLFGMNTEAFF. CDR3 bases: TGTGCCAGCAGTTTATTCGGTATGAACACTGAAGCTTTCTTT.

By frequency in the sample, this clonotype is large. This rearrangement joins TRBV12-3 or TRBV12-4 to TRBJ2-3, with a weak D call TRBD2 (6 bases). The CDR3 is made up of 16 amino acids. V lost 6 bases, J lost 1 base, and 17 bases lay in between. CDR3 in DNA: TGTGCCAGCAGCCTCCGGGACTTTTCACGCACAGATACGCAGTATTTT. Translated: CASSLRDFSRTDTQYF.

This clonotype was seen a few times. The gene calls are TRBV25-1 and TRBJ2-7; a possible D gene is TRBD2 (5 bases). The V and J ends lost 3 bases and 4 bases respectively, with 19 bases between them. Germline V lookup: CDR1 MGHDK, CDR2 SYGVNS. The CDR3 extends over 16 amino acids. The CDR3, as DNA: TGTGCCAGCAGTGACCATCTGCGGGTAACCCGTTACGAGCAGTACTTC. As protein: CASSDHLRVTRYEQYF.

This clonotype occurred a few times. V gene TRBV5-5 combines with J gene TRBJ1-1, with D uncertain. Germline CDR1 reads SGHKS; CDR2 reads YYEKEE (reference sequence). Trimming cost V 4 bases and J 7 bases, with 14 bases left between them. The CDR3 has 13 residues. DNA of the CDR3: TGTGCCAGCAGCCTAACATACCTAAATGAAGCTTTCTTT. Translated: CASSLTYLNEAFF. The full variable domain, completed using reference TRBV5-5 and TRBJ1-1, is DAGVTQSPTHLIKTRGQQVTLRCSPISGHKSVSWYQQVLGQGPQFIFQYYEKEERGRGNFPDRFSARQFPNYSSELNVNALLLGDSALYLCASSLTYLNEAFFGQGTRLTVV.

The chain combines TRBV25-1 with TRBJ2-5, with 7 bases lining up with TRBD2. CDR1 MGHDK and CDR2 SYGVNS come from the germline V gene. The CDR3 spans 15 residues. The V segment lost 7 bases and the J segment 0 bases; nucleotides outside the gene matches: 8. The CDR3 nucleotides are TGTGCCAGCAAAAGGGACTACGTCAACCAAGAGACCCAGTACTTC. Its protein product is CASKRDYVNQETQYF.

The chain uses TRBV12-3 or TRBV12-4 and TRBJ1-1, with 7 bases identical to TRBD1. The CDR3 loop spans 15 amino acids. Trimming took 6 bases from V and 2 from J; bases not matched to a gene: 9. The CDR3 coding sequence is TGTGCCAGCAGCAGAAGGACAGGCATCAACACTGAAGCTTTCTTT. Its translation: CASSRRTGINTEAFF.

This clonotype was seen only a few times. The genes are TRBV25-1 and TRBJ2-7; 8 bases fit TRBD2. Germline V gene data show CDR1 as MGHDK and CDR2 as SYGVNS. The junction had 6 bases not matched to a gene; V was cut back by 6 bases and J by 2 bases. The CDR3 has 14 amino acids. The CDR3 DNA sequence: TGTGCCAGCAGGAACCGCGGGGGGCCCTACGAGCAGTACTTC. This gives the protein CASRNRGGPYEQYF.

This clonotype occurred a few times. The chain carries TRBV5-4 and TRBJ2-7, with a possible D match to TRBD2 (6 bases). The germline V gene encodes CDR1 SGHNT and CDR2 YYREEE (reference sequence). The CDR3 extends over 15 amino acids. Trimming left V 4 bases short and J 6 bases short, with 20 bases between. CDR3 sequence: CASSGSTSLVSEQYF. The DNA for the CDR3 is TGTGCCAGCAGCGGGTCGACTAGTCTGGTCTCCGAGCAGTACTTC.

This clonotype was seen more than once but under ten times. V usage is TRBV7-9 and J usage is TRBJ1-1; possible D gene TRBD1, 5 bases. From germline, CDR1 is SEHNR and CDR2 FQNEAQ (reference sequence). The CDR3 spans 14 residues. V was cut by 3 bases and J by 1 base, with 9 bases left in between. CDR3 bases: TGTGCCAGCAGCTTTTCAGGGCAGAACACTGAAGCTTTCTTT. This translates into CASSFSGQNTEAFF. Full variable domain (missing parts from reference TRBV7-9 and TRBJ1-1): DTGVSQNPRHKITKRGQNVTFRCDPISEHNRLYWYRQTLGQGPEFLTYFQNEAQLEKSRLLSDRFSAERPKGSFSTLEIQRTEQGDSAMYLCASSFSGQNTEAFFGQGTRLTVV.

With respect to this clonotype: This clone may be a read error of a much larger clone one base away. This rearrangement joins TRBV6-1 to TRBJ1-6; D may be TRBD1 (5 bases). Germline CDR1 and CDR2: MNHNS and SASEGT. There are 13 residues in the CDR3. The V gene lost 4 bases and the J gene lost 9 bases, with 10 bases spanning the gap. The CDR3 sequence is CASSGQGRSPLHF. CDR3 DNA sequence: TGTGCCAGCAGTGGCCAGGGCCGTTCACCCCTCCACTTT.

The chain uses TRBV6-2 or TRBV6-3 and TRBJ2-3; D may be TRBD2 (6 bases). V was trimmed by 4 bases and J by 4 bases, leaving 18 bases between them. The CDR3 is 16 residues long. Germline V gene sequence: CDR1 MNHEY, CDR2 SVGEGT. The CDR3 sequence: CASSWGWGLHPDTQYF. The CDR3 DNA is TGTGCCAGCAGTTGGGGTTGGGGACTTCATCCAGATACGCAGTATTTT.

This clonotype was seen only a few times. Germline is not matched at one junction end, which may reflect a read error. The chain has TRBV5-4 and TRBJ2-2; possibly TRBD2 for D (5 bases). The CDR3 extends over 15 amino acids. Looked up from germline, CDR1 is SGHNT and CDR2 is YYREEE (reference sequence). CDR3: CASSDLRENTGELFF. In nucleotides, the CDR3 is TGTGCCAGCAGCGACCTCCGGGAAAACACGGGGGAGCTGTTTTTT.